Following are 30 T cell receptor beta chains from one sample sequenced in a study of blood T cell repertoires in COVID-19. The data were produced by immunoSEQ multiplex PCR, yet TCRdb's version contains in-frame clones alone and is incomplete. The top ten clones hold roughly 8.6% of a sample with under 300,000 clones, roughly 89% of them seen once. Sequencing input: PBMCs or T cells enriched from blood (not recorded which). These receptors all stem from a man aged 40-49 years who had recovered from COVID-19.

This chain links TRBV30 with TRBJ2-7, with 7 bases that match TRBD1. Germline values: CDR1 GTSNPN, CDR2 SVGIG (reference sequence). Losses at the gene ends were 4 bases for V and 0 bases for J; bases not matched to a gene: 3. This CDR3 region has 13 residues. In DNA, the CDR3 is TGTGCCTGGAATACAGGGGACTCCTACGAGCAGTACTTC. Residues: CAWNTGDSYEQYF.

This clone has just a few counts. This chain joins TRBV19 and TRBJ1-3; unclear D gene. Germline V gives CDR1 LNHDA, CDR2 SQIVND (reference sequence). The CDR3 is 15 amino acids. The V gene lost 5 bases and the J gene lost 0 bases, with 11 bases spanning the gap. CDR3 region: CASSPDRSSGNTIYF. The CDR3 DNA sequence: TGTGCCAGTAGTCCAGACCGGAGCTCTGGAAACACCATATATTTT.

The chain has TRBV6-1 and TRBJ2-5; tentative D call: TRBD2 (6 bases). This CDR3 has 14 residues. In germline, CDR1 is MNHNS, CDR2 SASEGT. Trimming pared 1 base from V and 5 bases from J, leaving 11 bases between. The CDR3 is CASSEGVEGETQYF. CDR3 bases: TGTGCCAGCAGTGAAGGGGTGGAGGGGGAGACCCAGTACTTC.

V usage is TRBV19 and J usage is TRBJ2-1; D gene uncertain. The CDR3 is made up of 12 amino acids. Germline assignment: CDR1 LNHDA and CDR2 SQIVND (reference sequence). Trimming removed 3 bases from V and 9 bases from J, with 9 bases in between. CDR3 coding DNA: TGTGCCAGTAGTATCGACTCGGTTGAGCAGTTCTTC. It codes for CASSIDSVEQFF.

This rearrangement joins TRBV5-1 to TRBJ2-3; D not resolved. The CDR3 covers 15 residues. V lost 2 bases and J 8 bases, leaving 18 bases between the germline ends. CDR1 is SGHRS and CDR2 is YFSETQ in the germline V gene. The CDR3 here is CASSFLTPDSGTQYF. The CDR3 DNA reads as TGCGCCAGCAGCTTTCTGACGCCCGATTCGGGTACGCAGTATTTT.

Written as DNA, the CDR3 is TGTGCCAGTATTGCTGTGGCAGGCGCTGGAAACACCATATATTTT. As protein: CASIAVAGAGNTIYF. This rearrangement joins TRBV19 to TRBJ1-3, with D hard to call. CDR3 length equals 15 residues. Germline values: CDR1 LNHDA, CDR2 SQIVND (reference sequence). V was pared by 7 bases and J by 2 bases, with 15 bases between. The complete variable domain, with remaining parts taken from reference TRBV19 and TRBJ1-3, reads DGGITQSPKYLFRKEGQNVTLSCEQNLNHDAMYWYRQDPGQGLRLIYYSQIVNDFQKGDIAEGYSVSREKKESFPLTVTSAQKNPTAFYLCASIAVAGAGNTIYFGEGSWLTVV.

This clone was observed a single time. The J gene is TRBJ1-2, the V gene TRBV3-1 (or the pseudogene TRBV3-2); D is possibly TRBD1 (6 bases). Per germline, CDR1 LGHDT and CDR2 YNNKEL (reference sequence). V shed 4 bases and J shed 5 bases, with 29 bases lying between them. CDR3 length equals 19 residues. The CDR3 spells CASSPPIGQPRYTEYGYTF. In DNA, the CDR3 is TGTGCCAGCAGCCCCCCGATAGGACAGCCGAGATATACCGAATATGGCTACACCTTC.

This sequence joins TRBV4-3 and TRBJ2-1; perhaps TRBD1 as D (6 bases). CDR1 is LGHNA, CDR2 YSLEER, per germline. Trimming stripped 1 base from V and 0 bases from J, with 19 bases between. The CDR3 spans 19 residues. The CDR3, as DNA: TGCGCCAGCAGCCAAGTTTCTTACTCGGACAGCGGCTCCTACAATGAGCAGTTCTTC. This sequence encodes CASSQVSYSDSGSYNEQFF.

This clone occurred once. The V and J genes are TRBV24-1 and TRBJ2-3; TRBD2 matches 16 bases. CDR1 and CDR2 from the germline V gene are KGHDR and SFDVKD. The CDR3 is 22 residues long. Unmatched junction bases numbered 17, after V lost 4 bases and J lost 2 bases. CDR3 residues: CATSDPNPDRGLAGGHTDTQYF. The CDR3 DNA reads as TGTGCCACCAGTGACCCCAACCCCGATAGGGGACTAGCGGGAGGGCACACAGATACGCAGTATTTT.

The sample holds a few counts of this clone. The gene calls are TRBV10-3 and TRBJ2-1; 8 bases fit TRBD2. V gave up 10 bases and J gave up 3 bases; unmatched junction bases: 8. CDR3 length: 14 residues. Germline values: CDR1 ENHRY, CDR2 SYGVKD. CDR3 nucleotide sequence: TGTGCCACCTGGCGAGCGGGAGACTACAATGAGCAGTTCTTC. Its translation: CATWRAGDYNEQFF.

The genes are TRBV7-2 and TRBJ2-7; the match to TRBD1 covers 9 bases. V trimming: 0 bases; J trimming: 1 base; junction bases outside the gene matches: 4. Germline V gene data show CDR1 as SGHTA and CDR2 as FQGNSA. This CDR3 has 16 amino acids. CDR3 sequence: CASSLAVTGGSYEQYF. For the CDR3, the DNA is TGTGCCAGCAGCTTAGCGGTGACAGGGGGGTCCTACGAGCAGTACTTC. The full variable domain, its missing parts supplied by reference TRBV7-2 and TRBJ2-7, is GAGVSQSPSNKVTEKGKDVELRCDPISGHTALYWYRQSLGQGLEFLIYFQGNSAPDKSGLPSDRFSAERTGGSVSTLTIQRTQQEDSAVYLCASSLAVTGGSYEQYFGPGTRLTVT.

This sequence joins TRBV19 and TRBJ1-2; weak D call: TRBD1 (5 bases). This CDR3 has 14 residues. Germline V CDR1 and CDR2: LNHDA, SQIVND (reference sequence). The V end lost 7 bases, the J end lost 3 bases, and 15 bases lay between the germline ends. The CDR3 here is CASTALQDYYGYTF. The CDR3 region has the DNA TGTGCCAGTACCGCCTTACAGGATTACTATGGCTACACCTTC.

Notes on this clone: The junction shows a germline mismatch at one end, possibly a read error. The chain couples TRBV5-1 to TRBJ2-7; 7 nucleotides agree with TRBD2. The CDR3 is made up of 13 amino acids. CDR1 is SGHRS, CDR2 YFSETQ, per germline. The CDR3 bases are TGCGCCAGCAAGGTAGCGGGCTCCAACGAGCAGTACTTC. Protein sequence: CASKVAGSNEQYF.

This clone was seen just once. This rearrangement joins TRBV9 to TRBJ1-2; D perhaps matches TRBD1 (6 bases). V lost 3 bases and J 2 bases, leaving 32 bases between the germline ends. The CDR3 spans 21 residues. Looked up from germline, CDR1 is SGDLS and CDR2 is YYNGEE. CDR3 coding DNA: TGTGCCAGCAGCGGAACTGGGACACTTAGAAATTCACCCCAGCCAAACTATGGCTACACCTTC. Translated: CASSGTGTLRNSPQPNYGYTF.

The J gene is TRBJ2-7, the V gene TRBV5-4; 8 bases match TRBD1. V lost 3 bases to trimming and J lost 3 bases; unmatched junction nucleotides: 5. The CDR3 spans 14 residues. Germline CDR1 SGHNT, CDR2 YYREEE (reference sequence). The CDR3 DNA reads as TGTGCCAGCAGCTCGAGGACAGGGATCTACGAGCAGTACTTC. This codes for CASSSRTGIYEQYF.

This sequence joins TRBV30 and TRBJ2-5; D is perhaps TRBD2 (6 bases). The CDR3 length is 14 residues. Trimming removed 2 bases from V and 2 bases from J, with 12 bases in between. CDR1 is GTSNPN and CDR2 is SVGIG in the germline V gene (reference sequence). The CDR3 region is CAWSNWGTQETQYF. As DNA, the CDR3 is TGTGCCTGGAGTAACTGGGGGACTCAAGAGACCCAGTACTTC.

The CDR3 reads CASSLGTGQLRGLYGYTF. The CDR3 bases are TGTGCCAGCAGCTTAGGGACGGGACAGCTCCGAGGGTTATATGGCTACACCTTC. This chain connects TRBV7-2 to TRBJ1-2, with TRBD1 matching 7 bases. The V gene's germline CDR1 is SGHTA and CDR2 FQGNSA. The trim removed 1 base at V and 5 bases at J, leaving 16 bases unmatched. The CDR3 loop spans 18 amino acids.

In its sample, this clone was seen a few times. V and J are TRBV11-2 and TRBJ2-4; 7 positions match TRBD2. The CDR3 has 16 residues. V lost 3 bases and J lost 1; bases outside the gene matches: 6. The germline V gene has CDR1 SGHAT and CDR2 FQNNGV. The CDR3 DNA reads TGTGCCAGCAGCTTGCGGGGGTCGGGGGCCAAAAACATTCAGTACTTC. This encodes CASSLRGSGAKNIQYF.

The genes are TRBV29-1 and TRBJ2-1; 11 positions agree with TRBD2. From germline, CDR1 is SQVTM and CDR2 ANQGSEA. The V and J ends lost 3 bases and 7 bases, in that order; junction bases with no gene match: 8. This CDR3 is built from 15 residues. CDR3 DNA: TGCAGCGTTGACGCGCTAGCGGGAGGAAGGAATGAGCAGTTCTTC. This encodes CSVDALAGGRNEQFF.

The chain recombines TRBV4-2 with TRBJ1-2, with D possibly matching TRBD1 (6 bases). Trimming shortened V by 1 base and J by 1 base, and 10 bases separated the two germline ends. The CDR3 loop spans 15 amino acids. Germline V gene lookup returns CDR1 LGHNA and CDR2 YNFKEQ. The CDR3 spells CASSQANRDNYGYTF. In nucleotides, the CDR3 is TGTGCCAGCAGCCAAGCGAACAGGGATAACTATGGCTACACCTTC.

This chain uses TRBV7-9 with TRBJ2-3; 10 bases match TRBD2. Per germline, CDR1 SEHNR and CDR2 FQNEAQ (reference sequence). V lost 3 bases and J lost 3; bases outside the gene matches: 3. The CDR3 extends over 15 amino acids. CDR3 protein: CASSFLAGATDTQYF. The CDR3 nucleotides read TGTGCCAGCAGCTTTCTAGCGGGAGCGACAGATACGCAGTATTTT.

CDR3 sequence (DNA): TGTGCCAGCAGTGAAAATTTGATATGGGGACTAGCGGGGGGGACAGATACGCAGTATTTT. This codes for CASSENLIWGLAGGTDTQYF. The chain joins TRBV6-1 to TRBJ2-3; 16 positions match TRBD2. The CDR3 is made up of 20 amino acids. J was trimmed by 3 bases and V by 2 bases; bases with no gene match: 11. Germline V gives CDR1 MNHNS, CDR2 SASEGT.

V and J are TRBV27 and TRBJ2-2; possible D gene TRBD1, 6 bases. This CDR3 comprises 16 residues. The V end lost 2 bases, the J end lost 7 bases, and 17 bases lay between the germline ends. CDR1 is MNHEY and CDR2 is SMNVEV in the germline V gene (reference sequence). The CDR3 reads CASSLPPGQGIGELFF. In DNA form, the CDR3 reads TGTGCCAGCAGTTTACCCCCGGGTCAGGGGATCGGGGAGCTGTTTTTT.

This clone was seen just once. The genes are TRBV4-1 and TRBJ2-7, with 7 nucleotides matching TRBD2. From germline, CDR1 is MGHRA and CDR2 YSYEKL. The CDR3 runs 15 residues. The trim removed 4 bases at V and 2 bases at J, leaving 8 bases unmatched. The CDR3 sequence is CASSPKASGTYEQYF. CDR3 in DNA: TGCGCCAGCAGCCCAAAGGCTAGCGGAACCTACGAGCAGTACTTC.

The DNA of the CDR3 is TGTGCCAGCAGCCCAGAAGGGACAGGGGTGGTCAATGAGCAGTTCTTC. Its protein product is CASSPEGTGVVNEQFF. The J gene is TRBJ2-1, the V gene TRBV4-2, with TRBD1 matching over 10 bases. The V gene's germline CDR1 is LGHNA and CDR2 YNFKEQ. This CDR3 spans 16 amino acids. With 4 bases clipped from V and 6 bases from J, the junction kept 9 bases outside the gene matches.

V gene TRBV21-1 combines with J gene TRBJ2-7; the DNA was not compared with TRBD1, the D call given in the table. TRBV21-1 is given as a pseudogene. The CDR3 totals 15 residues. The CDR3, as DNA: TGTGCCAGCAGCGCCCGGGCAGGGCTGGCCTACGAGCAGTACTTC. Its protein is CASSARAGLAYEQYF.

The V gene is TRBV6-5, the J gene TRBJ1-6; D unresolved. Germline V gives CDR1 MNHEY, CDR2 SVGAGI. The V and J ends lost 11 bases and 0 bases respectively, with 11 bases between them. The CDR3 consists of 14 residues. DNA of the CDR3: TGTGCCTCAGAGGTTAGCTCCTATAATTCACCCCTCCACTTT. It specifies CASEVSSYNSPLHF.

The J gene is TRBJ1-3, the V gene TRBV5-1, with D unresolved. Trimming left V 4 bases short and J 1 base short, with 9 bases between. This CDR3 spans 14 amino acids. Germline V gene sequence: CDR1 SGHRS, CDR2 YFSETQ. For the CDR3, the DNA is TGCGCCAGCAGCCCGCGGGGTTCTGGAAACACCATATATTTT. Translating it yields CASSPRGSGNTIYF.

This clone was seen more than once but under ten times. The genes are TRBV14 and TRBJ2-7; perhaps TRBD2 as D (5 bases). CDR1 is SGHDN and CDR2 is FVKESK in the germline V gene. V gave up 6 bases and J gave up 7 bases, with 22 bases separating them. The CDR3 runs 15 residues. CDR3: CASRLRTPTLGEQYF. Here the CDR3 DNA reads TGTGCCAGCAGGTTGAGGACTCCTACCTTGGGGGAGCAGTACTTC. Full variable domain (outside the CDR3, taken from reference TRBV14 and TRBJ2-7): EAGVTQFPSHSVIEKGQTVTLRCDPISGHDNLYWYRRVMGKEIKFLLHFVKESKQDESGMPNNRFLAERTGGTYSTLKVQPAELEDSGVYFCASRLRTPTLGEQYFGPGTRLTVT.

V is TRBV5-1 and J is TRBJ1-1; D unclear. CDR1 and CDR2 from the germline V gene are SGHRS and YFSETQ. The V and J ends lost 0 bases and 7 bases respectively, with 7 bases between them. This CDR3 has 12 residues. The CDR3 DNA follows: TGCGCCAGCAGCTTGGCGTCAGATGAAGCTTTCTTT. Encoded protein: CASSLASDEAFF.